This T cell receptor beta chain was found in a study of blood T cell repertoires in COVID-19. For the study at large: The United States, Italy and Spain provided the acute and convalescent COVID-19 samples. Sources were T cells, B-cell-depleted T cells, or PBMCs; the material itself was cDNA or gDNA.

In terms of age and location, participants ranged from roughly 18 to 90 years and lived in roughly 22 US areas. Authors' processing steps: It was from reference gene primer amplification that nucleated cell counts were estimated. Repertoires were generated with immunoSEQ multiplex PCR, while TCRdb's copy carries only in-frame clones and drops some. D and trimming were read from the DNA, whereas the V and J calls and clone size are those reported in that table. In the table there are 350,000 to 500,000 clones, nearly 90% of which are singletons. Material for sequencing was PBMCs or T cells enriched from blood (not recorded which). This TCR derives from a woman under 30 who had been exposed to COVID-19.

The CDR3 is CASSYFDSSYEQYF. For the CDR3, the DNA is TGCGCCAGCAGCTACTTCGACAGTTCCTACGAGCAGTACTTC. The genes are TRBV5-1 and TRBJ2-7; a possible D gene is TRBD1 (5 bases). The CDR3 consists of 14 residues. V gave up 3 bases and J gave up 1 base, with 11 bases separating them. Germline CDR1 and CDR2: SGHRS and YFSETQ.